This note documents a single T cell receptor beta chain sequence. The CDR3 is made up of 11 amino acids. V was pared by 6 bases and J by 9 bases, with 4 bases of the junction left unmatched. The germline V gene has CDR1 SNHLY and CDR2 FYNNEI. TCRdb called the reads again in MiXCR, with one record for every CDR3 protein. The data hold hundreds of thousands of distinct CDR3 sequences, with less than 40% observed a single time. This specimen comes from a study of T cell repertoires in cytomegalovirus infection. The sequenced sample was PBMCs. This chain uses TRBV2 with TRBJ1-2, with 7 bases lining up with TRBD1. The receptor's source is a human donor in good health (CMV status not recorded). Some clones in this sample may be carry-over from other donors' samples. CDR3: CASRRGGSYTF. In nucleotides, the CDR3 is TGTGCCAGCAGACGAGGGGGCAGCTACACCTTC.